The clone carrying this T cell receptor beta chain was counted between two and nine times. Its antigen is currently unknown. Drawing of peripheral blood yielded 8.5 to 10 milliliters from each donor. Through a sample-barcoded 5' primer and a J-beta primer mix, a second PCR was run for 7 to 11 cycles. In TCRdb, the 5' RACE reads were re-called with MiXCR into one record per CDR3 protein. Here the sample spans about 1.8 million distinct CDR3 sequences, roughly 49% being singletons. J lost 4 bases, V lost 5 bases, and 22 bases had no gene match. The CDR3 contains 19 residues. This record comes from a study of blood T cells in healthy people across ages. Study-wide points: Investigators treated diversity estimates from one million T cells as underestimates.

The chain uses TRBV12-3 or TRBV12-4 and TRBJ1-2; 7 positions match TRBD1. Sequenced input: blood. This TCR came from a woman aged 35 to 49 in good health. CDR3 loop: CASSAPTCGQVGAIYGYTF. The CDR3 DNA reads as TGTGCCAGCAGTGCCCCCACCTGCGGACAGGTTGGGGCCATCTATGGCTACACCTTC.